Listed below are T cell receptor beta chains from one sample, sequenced in a study of control samples from healthy donors and cancer patients. Profiling relied on immunoSEQ multiplex PCR, and the TCRdb table lists in-frame clones only, not all of them. The data contain 170,000 or so clones, 80% to 95% of them singletons. Material for sequencing was blood. These TCRs come from a woman aged 40 to 49 in good health. CDR3s include the opening cysteine and the closing phenylalanine or tryptophan. D genes are given only for firm matches. Not every row has a clone size; where given, it reads once, few, many or a size class.

J gene: TRBJ1-1; V gene: TRBV25-1; clone size: .; D gene: .; CDR3 DNA: TGTGCCAGCAGTGAATCGAGGGGCTCGAACACTGAAGCTTTCTTT; CDR3 protein: CASSESRGSNTEAFF
J gene: TRBJ2-6; V gene: TRBV18; clone size: .; D gene: .; CDR3 DNA: TGTGCCAGCTCACCAGTGGATGGGGCCAACGTCCTGACTTTC; CDR3 protein: CASSPVDGANVLTF
J gene: TRBJ2-7; V gene: TRBV12-3/TRBV12-4; clone size: once; D gene: .; CDR3 DNA: TGTGCCAGCAGTTTGGCCGGGCGCGACGAGCAGTACTTC; CDR3 protein: CASSLAGRDEQYF
J gene: TRBJ1-2; V gene: TRBV19; clone size: .; D gene: TRBD1; CDR3 DNA: TGTGCCAGTAGTCTGGGACAGGGCTGGTACTATGGCTACACCTTC; CDR3 protein: CASSLGQGWYYGYTF
J gene: TRBJ2-1; V gene: TRBV2; clone size: .; D gene: TRBD2; CDR3 DNA: TGTGCCAGCAGTGGGGGGGGACTAGCGGGACGCTACAATGAGCAGTTCTTC; CDR3 protein: CASSGGGLAGRYNEQFF
J gene: TRBJ2-2; V gene: TRBV4-1; clone size: .; D gene: .; CDR3 DNA: TGCGCCAGCAGCCAAGAAGGGACCCCTGGACAGGGGGAGCTGTTTTTT; CDR3 protein: CASSQEGTPGQGELFF
J gene: TRBJ2-7; V gene: TRBV12-3/TRBV12-4; clone size: .; D gene: .; CDR3 DNA: TGTGCCAGCAGTTTATTACATTCGGTCGAGCAGTACTTC; CDR3 protein: CASSLLHSVEQYF
J gene: TRBJ1-4; V gene: TRBV4-2; clone size: .; D gene: .; CDR3 DNA: TGTGCCAGCAGCGAGTCCCTCGACAGGCTTAATGAAAAACTGTTTTTT; CDR3 protein: CASSESLDRLNEKLFF
J gene: TRBJ1-6; V gene: TRBV5-1; clone size: .; D gene: .; CDR3 DNA: TGCGCCAGCAGCTTGGGAGGGAGGGATTCACCCCTCCACTTT; CDR3 protein: CASSLGGRDSPLHF
J gene: TRBJ2-3; V gene: TRBV27; clone size: .; D gene: .; CDR3 DNA: TGTGCCAGCGGAAATTTAGTAGATACGCAGTATTTT; CDR3 protein: CASGNLVDTQYF
J gene: TRBJ2-5; V gene: TRBV5-1; clone size: .; D gene: TRBD1; CDR3 DNA: TGCGCCAGCAGCTTTGGGACAGGGAGTACATACCAAGAGACCCAGTACTTC; CDR3 protein: CASSFGTGSTYQETQYF
J gene: TRBJ2-1; V gene: TRBV5-1; clone size: .; D gene: TRBD2; CDR3 DNA: TGCGCCAGCAGCCAGTCCACCCTAGCGGGGGGGCAGGATGAGCAGTTCTTC; CDR3 protein: CASSQSTLAGGQDEQFF
J gene: TRBJ1-6; V gene: TRBV4-1; clone size: .; D gene: TRBD1; CDR3 DNA: TGCGCCAGCAGCCAAGGGGGACAGCTGGCTTCACCCCTCCACTTT; CDR3 protein: CASSQGGQLASPLHF
J gene: TRBJ1-3; V gene: TRBV9; clone size: .; D gene: .; CDR3 DNA: TGTGCCAGCAGCGTCGGGCTTTCGGTTGGAAACACCATATATTTT; CDR3 protein: CASSVGLSVGNTIYF
J gene: TRBJ2-2; V gene: TRBV5-1; clone size: .; D gene: TRBD2; CDR3 DNA: TGCGCCAGCACCGATCTAGCGGGGGGTCGCACCGGGGAGCTGTTTTTT; CDR3 protein: CASTDLAGGRTGELFF
J gene: TRBJ1-1; V gene: TRBV5-8; clone size: .; D gene: .; CDR3 DNA: TGTGCCAGCAGCTTGGTTAATTTGGATGAAGCTTTCTTT; CDR3 protein: CASSLVNLDEAFF
J gene: TRBJ2-2; V gene: TRBV5-4; clone size: .; D gene: TRBD1; CDR3 DNA: TGTGCCAGCACCCCCGGGACAGGGTACACCGGGGAGCTGTTTTTT; CDR3 protein: CASTPGTGYTGELFF
J gene: TRBJ2-5; V gene: TRBV27; clone size: .; D gene: TRBD2; CDR3 DNA: TGTGCCAGCAGACCCCTGGCGGGGGGGCCCTACCAAGAGACCCAGTACTTC; CDR3 protein: CASRPLAGGPYQETQYF
J gene: TRBJ1-2; V gene: TRBV2; clone size: .; D gene: .; CDR3 DNA: TGTGCCAGCAGTGAACAAGACAGGATTTATGGCTACACCTTC; CDR3 protein: CASSEQDRIYGYTF
J gene: TRBJ2-3; V gene: TRBV5-1; clone size: .; D gene: TRBD2; CDR3 DNA: TGCGCCAGCAGCTTGGGGGGACTAGGCACAGATACGCAGTATTTT; CDR3 protein: CASSLGGLGTDTQYF
J gene: TRBJ1-3; V gene: TRBV12-3/TRBV12-4; clone size: .; D gene: .; CDR3 DNA: TGTGCCACCCAATGGAGCGGAAACACCATATATTTT; CDR3 protein: CATQWSGNTIYF
J gene: TRBJ2-6; V gene: TRBV25-1; clone size: .; D gene: .; CDR3 DNA: TGTGCCAGCAGTGAAGTTTCGACCAACGTCCTGACTTTC; CDR3 protein: CASSEVSTNVLTF
J gene: TRBJ1-6; V gene: TRBV28; clone size: .; D gene: .; CDR3 DNA: TGTGCCAGCAGTGGGGGGTCATATAATTCACCCCTCCACTTT; CDR3 protein: CASSGGSYNSPLHF
J gene: TRBJ1-6; V gene: TRBV2; clone size: .; D gene: .; CDR3 DNA: TGTGCCAGCAGTGAAGTTATGGCCTTGATCCACTTT; CDR3 protein: CASSEVMALIHF
J gene: TRBJ2-7; V gene: TRBV7-9; clone size: once; D gene: .; CDR3 DNA: TGTGCCAGCAGCCCCGCGGGCCGTAGGGGAGAAGAGGAGCAGTACTTC; CDR3 protein: CASSPAGRRGEEEQYF
J gene: TRBJ2-7; V gene: TRBV29-1; clone size: .; D gene: .; CDR3 DNA: TGCAGCGCCCAAAGGGACACCGGCTCCTACGAGCAGTACTTC; CDR3 protein: CSAQRDTGSYEQYF
J gene: TRBJ2-7; V gene: TRBV29-1; clone size: .; D gene: TRBD1; CDR3 DNA: TGCAGCGTGGTAGGACAGGGCCCCTACGAGCAGTACTTC; CDR3 protein: CSVVGQGPYEQYF
J gene: TRBJ2-1; V gene: TRBV12-3/TRBV12-4; clone size: once; D gene: .; CDR3 DNA: TGTGCCAGCAGTAATCGGGGGTATGAGCAGTTCTTC; CDR3 protein: CASSNRGYEQFF
J gene: TRBJ1-1; V gene: TRBV11-3; clone size: .; D gene: .; CDR3 DNA: TGTGCCAGCAGCTCGCTCGGGGGCACTGAAGCTTTCTTT; CDR3 protein: CASSSLGGTEAFF
J gene: TRBJ2-3; V gene: TRBV10-1; clone size: .; D gene: .; CDR3 DNA: TGCGCCAGCACCGACAACCGGGGGGCTTATACGCAGTATTTT; CDR3 protein: CASTDNRGAYTQYF
J gene: TRBJ2-1; V gene: TRBV10-3; clone size: .; D gene: .; CDR3 DNA: TGTGCCATCAGTGAGTCGGCAGGTCAGTACAATGAGCAGTTCTTC; CDR3 protein: CAISESAGQYNEQFF
J gene: TRBJ2-2; V gene: TRBV29-1; clone size: .; D gene: .; CDR3 DNA: TGCAGCGTTGAAGATCAGAAGGAGGGCGGGGAGCTGTTTTTT; CDR3 protein: CSVEDQKEGGELFF
J gene: TRBJ2-2; V gene: TRBV7-9; clone size: .; D gene: .; CDR3 DNA: TGTGCCAGCAGCTCGAACACCGGGGAGCTGTTTTTT; CDR3 protein: CASSSNTGELFF
J gene: TRBJ1-1; V gene: TRBV6-5; clone size: few; D gene: TRBD1; CDR3 DNA: TGTGCCAGCTACAGGGGCGGAACTGAAGCTTTCTTT; CDR3 protein: CASYRGGTEAFF
J gene: TRBJ2-3; V gene: TRBV4-1; clone size: .; D gene: .; CDR3 DNA: TGCGCCAGCAGCCTCGAAGGTAGCTTCACAGATACGCAGTATTTT; CDR3 protein: CASSLEGSFTDTQYF
J gene: TRBJ2-7; V gene: TRBV20-1; clone size: .; D gene: .; CDR3 DNA: TGCAGTGCAGGGGACTTTGGCGAGCAGTACTTC; CDR3 protein: CSAGDFGEQYF
J gene: TRBJ1-2; V gene: TRBV7-2; clone size: .; D gene: .; CDR3 DNA: TGTGCCAGCAGCTTAGCAGGGAACTATGGCTACACCTTC; CDR3 protein: CASSLAGNYGYTF
J gene: TRBJ1-2; V gene: TRBV20-1; clone size: .; D gene: .; CDR3 DNA: TGCAGTGCTGGTGGGAGGTGGCAGGGATTGGGCTACACCTTC; CDR3 protein: CSAGGRWQGLGYTF
J gene: TRBJ1-1; V gene: TRBV5-1; clone size: .; D gene: .; CDR3 DNA: TGCGCCAGCAGTGACGGGGGGTCACCTGAAGCTTTCTTT; CDR3 protein: CASSDGGSPEAFF
J gene: TRBJ2-6; V gene: TRBV5-1; clone size: .; D gene: .; CDR3 DNA: TGCGCCAGCAGCTTAGCTGGGGCCAACGTCCTGACTTTC; CDR3 protein: CASSLAGANVLTF
J gene: TRBJ1-3; V gene: TRBV12-3/TRBV12-4; clone size: .; D gene: .; CDR3 DNA: TGTGCCAGCAGTTTAGGGGGCACCACCATATATTTT; CDR3 protein: CASSLGGTTIYF
J gene: TRBJ1-1; V gene: TRBV10-2; clone size: .; D gene: .; CDR3 DNA: TGCGCCAGCAGTGAGTCAGGGGGGGCGAACACTGAAGCTTTCTTT; CDR3 protein: CASSESGGANTEAFF
J gene: TRBJ1-4; V gene: TRBV5-6; clone size: .; D gene: TRBD1; CDR3 DNA: TGTGCCAGCAGGAGTAAGGGGGGACAGGGCGAAGGAAAACTGTTTTTT; CDR3 protein: CASRSKGGQGEGKLFF
J gene: TRBJ1-2; V gene: TRBV27; clone size: .; D gene: .; CDR3 DNA: TGTGCCAGCAGTCCTGGGACGAAAATAGGGCCCTGGGGCTACACCTTC; CDR3 protein: CASSPGTKIGPWGYTF
J gene: TRBJ1-1; V gene: TRBV7-9; clone size: .; D gene: .; CDR3 DNA: TGTGCCAGCAGCTTGGTCACTGAAGCTTTCTTT; CDR3 protein: CASSLVTEAFF
J gene: TRBJ1-2; V gene: TRBV6-5; clone size: .; D gene: .; CDR3 DNA: TGTGCCAGCAGTTACTCAGGGGGGAAGGCTAACTATGGCTACACCTTC; CDR3 protein: CASSYSGGKANYGYTF
J gene: TRBJ1-1; V gene: TRBV11-2; clone size: .; D gene: .; CDR3 DNA: TGTGCCAGCAGCTACAACCAGCCCGCCGCTTTCTTT; CDR3 protein: CASSYNQPAAFF
J gene: TRBJ2-1; V gene: TRBV6-5; clone size: .; D gene: .; CDR3 DNA: TGTGCCAGCAGTTTACAACACCCTTTGTACAATGAGCAGTTCTTC; CDR3 protein: CASSLQHPLYNEQFF
J gene: TRBJ2-5; V gene: TRBV7-8; clone size: .; D gene: TRBD2; CDR3 DNA: TGTGCCAGCAGCTTAGACTGGGGGGCTAGCGGGGAAGAGACCCAGTACTTC; CDR3 protein: CASSLDWGASGEETQYF
J gene: TRBJ2-1; V gene: TRBV9; clone size: once; D gene: TRBD1; CDR3 DNA: TGTGCCAGCAGCGGGACAGGCAATTACAATGAGCAGTTCTTC; CDR3 protein: CASSGTGNYNEQFF
J gene: TRBJ1-1; V gene: TRBV5-4; clone size: .; D gene: TRBD1; CDR3 DNA: TGTGCCAGCAGCTCACCGACAGGGGGGGGAACTGAAGCTTTCTTT; CDR3 protein: CASSSPTGGGTEAFF
J gene: TRBJ1-2; V gene: TRBV6-5; clone size: .; D gene: .; CDR3 DNA: TGTGCCAGCAGTTTCGGGGAGGACTATGGCTACACCTTC; CDR3 protein: CASSFGEDYGYTF
J gene: TRBJ2-2; V gene: TRBV12-3/TRBV12-4; clone size: .; D gene: .; CDR3 DNA: TGTGCCAGCATTTTGAACACCGGGGAGCTGTTTTTT; CDR3 protein: CASILNTGELFF
J gene: TRBJ2-6; V gene: TRBV7-2; clone size: .; D gene: .; CDR3 DNA: TGTGCCAGCAGCTTAAACCCCGGGGCCAACGTCCTGACTTTC; CDR3 protein: CASSLNPGANVLTF
J gene: TRBJ1-4; V gene: TRBV6-5; clone size: .; D gene: TRBD1; CDR3 DNA: TGTGCCAGCAGACTCACAGGGGGCGAAAAACTGTTTTTT; CDR3 protein: CASRLTGGEKLFF
J gene: TRBJ1-2; V gene: TRBV5-6; clone size: once; D gene: TRBD1; CDR3 DNA: TGTGCCAGCAGTCCGGGACAGGGTACTTTCTTTGGCTACACCTTC; CDR3 protein: CASSPGQGTFFGYTF